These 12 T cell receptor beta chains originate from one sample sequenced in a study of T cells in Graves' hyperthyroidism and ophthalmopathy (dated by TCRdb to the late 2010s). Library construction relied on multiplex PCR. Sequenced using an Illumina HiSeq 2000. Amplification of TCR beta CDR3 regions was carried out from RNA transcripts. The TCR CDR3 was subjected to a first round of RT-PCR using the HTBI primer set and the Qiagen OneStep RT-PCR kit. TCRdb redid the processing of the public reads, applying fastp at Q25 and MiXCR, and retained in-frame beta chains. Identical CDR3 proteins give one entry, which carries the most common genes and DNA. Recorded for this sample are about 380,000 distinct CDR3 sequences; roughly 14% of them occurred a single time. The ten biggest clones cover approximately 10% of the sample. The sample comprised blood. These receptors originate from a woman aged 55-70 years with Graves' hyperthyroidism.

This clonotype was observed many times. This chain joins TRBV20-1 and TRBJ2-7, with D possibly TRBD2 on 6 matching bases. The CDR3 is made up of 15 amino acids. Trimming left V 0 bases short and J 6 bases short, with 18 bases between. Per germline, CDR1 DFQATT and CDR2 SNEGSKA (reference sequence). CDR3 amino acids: CSARDRRDWAGEQYF. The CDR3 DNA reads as TGCAGTGCTAGAGATCGGAGGGATTGGGCAGGCGAGCAGTACTTC.

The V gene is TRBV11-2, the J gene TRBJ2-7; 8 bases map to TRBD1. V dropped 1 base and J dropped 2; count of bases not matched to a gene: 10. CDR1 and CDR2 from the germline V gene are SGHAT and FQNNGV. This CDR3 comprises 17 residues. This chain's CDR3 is CASSLVSGTGHAYEQYF. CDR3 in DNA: TGTGCCAGCAGCTTAGTTTCCGGGACAGGCCATGCCTACGAGCAGTACTTC.

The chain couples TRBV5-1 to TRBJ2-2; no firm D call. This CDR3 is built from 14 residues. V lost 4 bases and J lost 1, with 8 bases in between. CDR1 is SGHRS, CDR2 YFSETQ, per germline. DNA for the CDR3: TGCGCCAGCAGCGCGGATCTGAACACCGGGGAGCTGTTTTTT. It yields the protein CASSADLNTGELFF.

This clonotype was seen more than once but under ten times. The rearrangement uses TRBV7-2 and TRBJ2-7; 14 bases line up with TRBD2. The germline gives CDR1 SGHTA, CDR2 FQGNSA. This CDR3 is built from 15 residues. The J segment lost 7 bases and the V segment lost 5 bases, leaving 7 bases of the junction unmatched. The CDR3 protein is CASSAGLAGVSEQYF. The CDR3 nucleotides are TGTGCCAGCAGCGCGGGACTAGCGGGAGTGAGTGAGCAGTACTTC.

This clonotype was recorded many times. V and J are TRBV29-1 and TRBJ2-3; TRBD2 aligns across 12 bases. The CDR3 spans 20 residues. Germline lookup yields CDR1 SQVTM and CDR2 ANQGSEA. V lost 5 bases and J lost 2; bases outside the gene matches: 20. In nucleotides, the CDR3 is TGCAGCGTTATCCCCCCCCCCCACCTTTCTAGCGGGAGGGCCACAGATACGCAGTATTTT. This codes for CSVIPPPHLSSGRATDTQYF.

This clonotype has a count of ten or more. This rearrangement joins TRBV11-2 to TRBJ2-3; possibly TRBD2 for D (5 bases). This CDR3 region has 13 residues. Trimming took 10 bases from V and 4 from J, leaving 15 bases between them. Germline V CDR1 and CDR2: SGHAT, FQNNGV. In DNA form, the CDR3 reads TGTGCCATCCTCTCCCCGGGGTCAGATACGCAGTATTTT. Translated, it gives CAILSPGSDTQYF.

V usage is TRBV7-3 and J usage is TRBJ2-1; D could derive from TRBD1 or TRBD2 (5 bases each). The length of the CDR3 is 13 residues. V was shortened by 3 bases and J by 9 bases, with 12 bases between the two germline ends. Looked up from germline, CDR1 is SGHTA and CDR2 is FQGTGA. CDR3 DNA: TGTGCCAGCAGCTTTGGGGGTAACGGTGAGCAGTTCTTC. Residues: CASSFGGNGEQFF.

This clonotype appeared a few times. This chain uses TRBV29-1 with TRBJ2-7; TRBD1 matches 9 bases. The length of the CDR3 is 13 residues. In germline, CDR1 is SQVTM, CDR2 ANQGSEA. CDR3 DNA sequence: TGCAGTTCAACAGGGGGCCCGACACGGGGGCAGTACTTC. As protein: CSSTGGPTRGQYF.

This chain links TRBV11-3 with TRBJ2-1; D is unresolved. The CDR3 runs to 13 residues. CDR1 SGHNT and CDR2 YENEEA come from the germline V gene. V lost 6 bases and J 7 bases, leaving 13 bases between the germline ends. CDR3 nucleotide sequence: TGTGCCAGCAGTCCGGACCCCAGGAATGAGCAGTTCTTC. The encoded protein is CASSPDPRNEQFF.

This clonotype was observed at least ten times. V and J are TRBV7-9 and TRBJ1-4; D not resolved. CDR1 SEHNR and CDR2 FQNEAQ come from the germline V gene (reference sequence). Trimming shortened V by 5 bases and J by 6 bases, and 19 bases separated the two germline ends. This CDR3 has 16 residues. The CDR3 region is CASSTRHSHSDEKLFF. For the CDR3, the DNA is TGTGCCAGCAGCACCAGACATTCCCACTCGGATGAAAAACTGTTTTTT. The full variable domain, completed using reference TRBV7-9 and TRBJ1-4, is DTGVSQNPRHKITKRGQNVTFRCDPISEHNRLYWYRQTLGQGPEFLTYFQNEAQLEKSRLLSDRFSAERPKGSFSTLEIQRTEQGDSAMYLCASSTRHSHSDEKLFFGSGTQLSVL.

CDR3 region: CASTEGQASGNTIYF. CDR3 nucleotides: TGTGCCAGCACCGAGGGACAGGCATCTGGAAACACCATATATTTT. The chain joins TRBV12-3 or TRBV12-4 to TRBJ1-3; TRBD1 aligns across 8 bases. V was clipped by 7 bases and J by 1 base; unmatched bases: 6. The CDR3 is 15 residues long.

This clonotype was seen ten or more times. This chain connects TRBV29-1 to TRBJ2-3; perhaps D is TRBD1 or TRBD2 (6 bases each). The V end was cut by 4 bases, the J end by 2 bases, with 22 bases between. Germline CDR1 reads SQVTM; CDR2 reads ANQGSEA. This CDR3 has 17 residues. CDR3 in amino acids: CSVGGAQGSTLTDTQYF. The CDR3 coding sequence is TGCAGCGTTGGGGGGGCACAAGGGTCGACCCTCACAGATACGCAGTATTTT.